This T cell receptor beta chain is drawn from a study of OX40 agonist ivuxolimab in advanced cancers. Sequencing used immunoSEQ multiplex PCR; TCRdb keeps in-frame clones, though not all of them. The sample comprises roughly 28,000 clones, more than 85% of which are singletons, and roughly a tenth rests with the top ten. Germline CDR1 SGHVS, CDR2 FNYEAQ. Trimming cost V 5 bases and J 7 bases; bases outside gene matches: 7. The CDR3 covers 14 residues. This material consisted of CD4+ or CD8+ T cells sorted from blood, taken in a trial of the OX40 agonist ivuxolimab. This rearrangement joins TRBV7-6 to TRBJ1-4; 7 nucleotides align to TRBD1. The TCR was taken from an adult with an advanced solid tumor such as melanoma, head and neck, liver or kidney cancer. CDR3 loop: CASSRGGSGEKLFF. The CDR3 DNA is TGTGCCAGCAGCCGAGGGGGCAGTGGTGAAAAACTGTTTTTT.